This TCR beta chain derives from a study of OX40 agonist ivuxolimab in advanced cancers. Across the study: Earlier anti-PD-1, anti-PD-L1 or anti-CTLA-4 therapy was permitted; 30% to 50% had received some.

Unmatched junction bases numbered 6, after V lost 3 bases and J lost 4 bases. CDR1 and CDR2 (germline): LGHNA, YSLEER. This CDR3 region has 15 residues. Data came from immunoSEQ multiplex PCR; TCRdb stores just in-frame clones and leaves some out. The sample gives some 52,000 clones, about 93% of which show up once; approximately 25% is in the top ten. This clonotype was obtained from an adult with an advanced solid tumor such as melanoma, head and neck, liver or kidney cancer. Sequences were derived from CD4+ or CD8+ T cells sorted from blood, sampled in a trial of the OX40 agonist ivuxolimab. This rearrangement joins TRBV4-3 to TRBJ1-5; TRBD1 matches at 7 bases. The CDR3 loop is CASSQTGIRNQPQHF. Written as DNA, the CDR3 is TGCGCCAGCAGCCAGACAGGGATTCGGAATCAGCCCCAGCATTTT.